This T cell receptor (beta chain) was sequenced during a study of blood T cell repertoires in COVID-19 (dated by TCRdb to about 2020). With respect to the entire study: Collaborator samples came from the United States, Italy and Spain and covered acute and convalescent phases of COVID-19. The material from the prospective study consisted of cDNA or gDNA derived from T cells, B-cell-depleted T cells, or PBMCs. Deeply sampled blood TCRbeta repertoires from subjects exposed to, actively infected with, or recovered from COVID-19 were included in the dataset. The repertoires were made available in a free public database intended to serve as a resource for research on the immune response to SARS-CoV-2. The samples were drawn from two sources: the first 160 participants of the ongoing ImmuneRACE study, and fewer than 1,500 subjects contributed by 6 global collaborators. The sample metadata nearly always contained a de-identified subject ID, COVID-19 status, age in years and sex. HLA class I and class II types, where available, came from metadata supplied by the sample provider rather than from assay-based typing.

The CDR1 and CDR2 encoded by the germline V gene are SGHAT and FQNNGV. The CDR3 holds 16 amino acids from the cysteine to the valine. Only the CDR3 region is kept as DNA, spanning 48 bases read in frame from base 1. Unmatched junction bases come to 5, with V trimmed by 0 bases and J by 1 base. What the work shows at the level of the full study, not this receptor alone: The amount of clinical and demographic metadata varied by source and participant and was provided uncurated.

TCRbeta CDR3 regions were amplified from genomic DNA by means of the immunoSEQ Assay, a bias-controlled multiplex PCR. Per the original workflow: Nucleated cell counts per sample were estimated from amplification of reference gene primers within the assay. To quantify the absolute abundance of each unique TCRbeta CDR3 rearrangement, sequence reads were collapsed and filtered. Productive Simpson clonality was computed per sample as the square root of Simpson's diversity index over productive rearrangements. TCRdb mirrors the immuneACCESS table, restricted to in-frame sequences. Some clones are absent from its copies; in checked studies, under half trace to an unresolved V gene, and the reason for the others is unknown. V, J and clone size are taken as reported in that table, and D and trimming were inferred from the DNA itself. The table for this sample lists around 300,000 clones; around 89% of them were counted only once. The top ten constitute 1.5% to 2% of the sample.

One collaborating source in Seattle enrolled patients during active infection and followed them longitudinally through the course of disease. Collaborating institutions collected whole blood in K2EDTA tubes following their own protocols. For TCRbeta analysis, collaborators shipped samples as frozen whole blood, isolated PBMCs, or DNA extracted from either of those sample types. As for this clone: It lacks a known antigen. Within one base of it there is no much larger clone, and no base qualities were kept.

The sequencing input was peripheral blood. The chain is encoded by TRBV11-2 joined to TRBJ2-7, and 8 bases in between align with TRBD2. The origin of this receptor is a young woman with COVID-19, enrolled during active disease. DNA sequence: TGTGCCAGCAGCTTAGATCTTGCGGGGGGATCCTACGAGCAGTACGTC. It is translated as CASSLDLAGGSYEQYV.